This TCR beta chain was sequenced in a study of T cells after yellow fever vaccination. About the research overall: Some fractions had low cell numbers, and these were prepared with SMART-Seq v4 Ultra Low Input. Findings and limits, study-wide: Although most clonotypes did not, a small share appeared in both CD4 and CD8 compartments.

Production of TCR cDNA was by 5'RACE template switching, which also added a universal primer site and UMIs. TCRdb reprocessed the 5' RACE reads via MiXCR and lists one record per CDR3 protein. The table includes fewer than 350,000 distinct CDR3 sequences, approximately 3.8% detected once. This clonotype was recorded at least ten times. Its antigen is currently unknown. The CDR3 length is 15 residues. With 0 bases removed from V and 4 bases from J, the gap between germline ends came to 13 bases. In germline, CDR1 is SGHRS, CDR2 YFSETQ. This TCR was sampled from a man between 18 and 29 years old who received the YFV17D yellow fever vaccine. The sequencing used PBMCs, collected on the day of the yellow fever booster vaccination. The gene calls are TRBV5-1 and TRBJ2-5; possibly TRBD1 for D (6 bases). The CDR3 DNA reads TGCGCCAGCAGCTTGGACAGGGTGGGACGAGAGACCCAGTACTTC. It codes for CASSLDRVGRETQYF.